This T cell receptor beta chain was observed in a study of OX40 agonist ivuxolimab in advanced cancers. At the level of the study: Every 2 weeks, patients got intravenous ivuxolimab at one of six dose levels (0.01-10 mg/kg). With a range of 23 to 79, age averaged approximately 64 years, and around 80% were male. Three patients got partial responses; one had hepatocellular carcinoma and two had cutaneous melanoma.

V was cut by 4 bases and J by 2 bases, with 12 bases left in between. Germline CDR1 LNHNV, CDR2 YYDKDF (reference sequence). The CDR3 has 16 amino acids. The method was immunoSEQ multiplex PCR; TCRdb's version includes in-frame clones alone and lacks a portion of them. Among fewer than 70,000 clones, around 93% were seen once, and the ten largest hold around 0.42%. The study sampled blood at baseline, cycle 4 day 1, and cycle 7 day 1. Material: CD4+ or CD8+ T cells sorted from blood, obtained in a trial of the OX40 agonist ivuxolimab. The V call is TRBV15, the J call TRBJ1-6, with D possibly matching TRBD1 (6 bases). The TCR sequence derives from an adult with an advanced solid tumor such as melanoma, head and neck, liver or kidney cancer. CDR3 nucleotides: TGTGCCACCAGCACTGGACAGACCGCCTATAATTCACCCCTCCACTTT. This sequence encodes CATSTGQTAYNSPLHF.